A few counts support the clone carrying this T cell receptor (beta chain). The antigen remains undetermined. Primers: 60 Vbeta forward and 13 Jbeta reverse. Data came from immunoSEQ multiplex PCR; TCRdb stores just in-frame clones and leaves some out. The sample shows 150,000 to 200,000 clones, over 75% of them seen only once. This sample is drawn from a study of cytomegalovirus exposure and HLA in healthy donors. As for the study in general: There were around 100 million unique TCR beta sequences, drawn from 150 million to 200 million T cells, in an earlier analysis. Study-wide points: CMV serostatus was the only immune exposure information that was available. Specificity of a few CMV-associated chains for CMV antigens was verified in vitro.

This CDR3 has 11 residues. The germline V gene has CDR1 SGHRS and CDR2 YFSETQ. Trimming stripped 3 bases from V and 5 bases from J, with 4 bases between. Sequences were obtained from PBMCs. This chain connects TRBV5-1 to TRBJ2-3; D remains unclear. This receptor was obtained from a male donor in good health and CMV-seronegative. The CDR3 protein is CASSSLDTQYF. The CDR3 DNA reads TGCGCCAGCAGCTCGTTAGATACGCAGTATTTT.